These 27 T cell receptor beta chains were sequenced from one sample in a study of blood T cell repertoires in COVID-19. The method was immunoSEQ multiplex PCR; TCRdb's version includes in-frame clones alone and lacks a portion of them. The repertoire consists of about 180,000 clones, with around three quarters occurring once and the leading ten covering 6% to 7.5%. Sequenced input: peripheral blood. The receptors shown here come from a man between 65 and 85 years old with active or convalescent COVID-19.

This clone was detected only a few times. The genes are TRBV6-5 and TRBJ1-4, with TRBD1 matching over 10 bases. Trimming removed 6 bases from V and 4 bases from J; junction bases left unmatched: 5. CDR3 length: 15 amino acids. Germline CDR1 and CDR2: MNHEY and SVGAGI. CDR3 nucleotide sequence: TGTGCCAGCAGCATGGGGACAGGGGTTAATGAAAAACTGTTTTTT. Encoded protein: CASSMGTGVNEKLFF.

The rearrangement links TRBV4-2 to TRBJ1-2, with D uncertain. Germline lookup yields CDR1 LGHNA and CDR2 YNFKEQ. Trimming took off 1 base at V and 0 bases at J, with 6 bases between the two ends. The CDR3 spans 14 residues. CDR3 sequence reads: CASSQGGTNYGYTF. The CDR3 coding sequence is TGTGCCAGCAGCCAAGGAGGAACTAACTATGGCTACACCTTC.

The gene calls are TRBV6-5 and TRBJ1-3; D uncertain. This CDR3 is 16 amino acids long. Germline-derived CDR1 and CDR2 are MNHEY and SVGAGI. V was trimmed by 2 bases and J by 1 base, leaving 12 bases between them. CDR3: CASSYQAPISGNTIYF. The CDR3 DNA sequence: TGTGCCAGCAGTTACCAGGCGCCGATTTCTGGAAACACCATATATTTT.

The rearrangement links TRBV7-3 to TRBJ1-1; perhaps TRBD1 as D (5 bases). In germline, CDR1 is SGHTA, CDR2 FQGTGA. This CDR3 is built from 16 residues. V lost 2 bases and J lost 1, with 14 bases in between. The CDR3, as DNA: TGTGCCAGCAGCTTATATGGGGAGGGACCGAACACTGAAGCTTTCTTT. It translates to CASSLYGEGPNTEAFF.

This chain connects TRBV29-1 to TRBJ2-3, with a tentative D call TRBD1 (5 bases). This CDR3 is 13 amino acids long. Germline V CDR1 and CDR2: SQVTM, ANQGSEA. V was pared by 7 bases and J by 2 bases, with 13 bases between. The chain's CDR3 is CSASWGPTDTQYF. CDR3 DNA sequence: TGCAGCGCCAGTTGGGGCCCCACAGATACGCAGTATTTT.

The rearrangement joins TRBV19 to TRBJ1-2; D is undetermined. This CDR3 is built from 11 residues. CDR1 and CDR2 from the germline V gene are LNHDA and SQIVND (reference sequence). Trimming took off 8 bases at V and 3 bases at J, with 7 bases between the two ends. The CDR3 loop is CASFEYYGYTF. For the CDR3, the DNA is TGTGCCAGTTTTGAGTACTATGGCTACACCTTC.

The CDR3 region has the DNA TGTGCCTGGAACCTGGGACAGGATCAGCCCCAGCATTTT. This translates into CAWNLGQDQPQHF. The chain employs TRBV30 and TRBJ1-5; 8 nucleotides agree with TRBD1. There are 13 residues in the CDR3. V lost 4 bases to trimming and J lost 5 bases; unmatched junction nucleotides: 4. The germline CDR1 and CDR2 sequences are GTSNPN and SVGIG (reference sequence).

J is TRBJ2-5 and V is TRBV11-3, with 8 nucleotides matching TRBD2. Germline CDR1 is SGHNT and CDR2 is YENEEA. This CDR3 comprises 13 residues. Trimming cost V 3 bases and J 3 bases; bases outside gene matches: 0. The CDR3 bases are TGTGCCAGCAGCTTTAGCGGGGAAGAGACCCAGTACTTC. As protein: CASSFSGEETQYF.

The rearrangement links TRBV5-8 to TRBJ1-4; 11 nucleotides match TRBD1. Germline CDR1 and CDR2: SGHTS and YDEGEE. The J segment lost 3 bases and the V segment lost 5 bases, leaving 3 bases of the junction unmatched. The CDR3 is 15 amino acids. The CDR3 sequence: CASSKGQGANEKLFF. DNA for the CDR3: TGTGCCAGCAGTAAGGGACAGGGGGCTAATGAAAAACTGTTTTTT.

The rearrangement uses TRBV23-1 and TRBJ2-7; 8 positions agree with TRBD2. TRBV23-1 is given ORF status, its function remaining uncertain. V shed 8 bases and J 10 bases; nucleotides not matched to a gene: 19. This CDR3 contains 15 residues. The CDR3 sequence is CASVGGTAGGPGQYF. Here the CDR3 DNA reads TGCGCCAGCGTCGGGGGGACGGCGGGAGGTCCCGGACAGTACTTC.

The chain uses TRBV5-1 and TRBJ2-5; weak D call: TRBD2 (6 bases). Germline V CDR1 and CDR2: SGHRS, YFSETQ. The germline V and J ends were trimmed by 2 bases and 3 bases, with 8 bases remaining between them. The CDR3 has 13 residues. The CDR3 loop is CASSFSGEETQYF. The CDR3 DNA sequence: TGCGCCAGCAGCTTTAGCGGAGAAGAGACCCAGTACTTC.

The genes are TRBV11-2 and TRBJ1-3; TRBD1 aligns across 8 bases. V lost 5 bases, J lost 4 bases, and 4 bases stayed unmatched. Germline V gene lookup returns CDR1 SGHAT and CDR2 FQNNGV. This CDR3 spans 14 amino acids. As DNA, the CDR3 is TGTGCCAGCAGCGACAGGGGTTCAGGAAACACCATATATTTT. Translating it yields CASSDRGSGNTIYF.

The rearrangement uses TRBV2 and TRBJ2-7; no firm D call. The CDR3 totals 12 residues. CDR1 is SNHLY, CDR2 FYNNEI, per germline. Trimming left V 2 bases short and J 3 bases short, with 5 bases between. CDR3 residues: CASSESLYEQYF. In DNA, the CDR3 is TGTGCCAGCAGTGAATCCCTCTACGAGCAGTACTTC.

This chain uses TRBV21-1 with TRBJ1-1; TRBD1, the table's D call, was not compared with the DNA. TRBV21-1 has pseudogene status. This CDR3 is built from 17 residues. For the CDR3, the DNA is TGTGCCAGCAGCATCCTCCGACAGGGAACGTCGAATGCTGAAGCTTTCTTT. It yields the protein CASSILRQGTSNAEAFF.

The chain links TRBV27 to TRBJ1-1; tentatively, D is TRBD1 (6 bases). Trimming took 5 bases from V and 4 from J, leaving 11 bases between them. CDR3 length: 13 amino acids. Germline CDR1 reads MNHEY; CDR2 reads SMNVEV (reference sequence). CDR3 protein: CASSQGTFTEAFF. The CDR3 coding sequence is TGTGCCAGCAGTCAAGGGACATTCACTGAAGCTTTCTTT.

The chain has TRBV5-1 and TRBJ1-1; a possible D gene is TRBD1 (6 bases). The CDR3 length is 15 residues. In germline, CDR1 is SGHRS, CDR2 YFSETQ. Trimming removed 0 bases from V and 1 base from J, with 10 bases in between. The CDR3 DNA is TGCGCCAGCAGCTTGGGTCAGGGGTCGAACACTGAAGCTTTCTTT. It translates to CASSLGQGSNTEAFF. The whole variable domain, remainder taken from reference TRBV5-1 and TRBJ1-1, is KAGVTQTPRYLIKTRGQQVTLSCSPISGHRSVSWYQQTPGQGLQFLFEYFSETQRNKGNFPGRFSGRQFSNSRSEMNVSTLELGDSALYLCASSLGQGSNTEAFFGQGTRLTVV.

The genes are TRBV7-6 and TRBJ1-1, with 9 positions matching TRBD1. CDR3 length equals 15 residues. The V gene end was trimmed by 0 bases and the J gene end by 5 bases; junction bases not matched to a gene: 4. In germline, CDR1 is SGHVS, CDR2 FNYEAQ. CDR3 nucleotides: TGTGCCAGCAGCTTAGCCACAGGGGGCATAACTGAAGCTTTCTTT. Protein: CASSLATGGITEAFF.

This chain uses TRBV9 with TRBJ2-7; D may be TRBD2 (5 bases). The germline CDR1 and CDR2 sequences are SGDLS and YYNGEE. This CDR3 is 15 amino acids long. Deletions cut 0 bases from V and 5 bases from J, with 15 bases between. The CDR3 DNA is TGTGCCAGCAGCGTAGGAGGTCTAGCCCTAAACGAGCAGTACTTC. It codes for CASSVGGLALNEQYF.

The gene calls are TRBV29-1 and TRBJ2-5; TRBD1 is a possible D gene (6 bases). The CDR3 loop spans 13 amino acids. CDR1 and CDR2 (germline): SQVTM, ANQGSEA. V was pared by 4 bases and J by 2 bases, with 11 bases between. The CDR3: CSVVRGQQETQYF. The CDR3 DNA reads as TGCAGCGTTGTAAGGGGACAACAAGAGACCCAGTACTTC.

The genes are TRBV6-1 and TRBJ1-2; D ambiguous. CDR3 length equals 13 residues. Germline V gene data show CDR1 as MNHNS and CDR2 as SASEGT. Deletions cut 2 bases from V and 0 bases from J, with 4 bases between. CDR3 in DNA: TGTGCCAGCAGTGAACAGGCTAACTATGGCTACACCTTC. As protein: CASSEQANYGYTF.

V usage is TRBV10-3 and J usage is TRBJ2-7; D uncertain. V shed 0 bases and J shed 0 bases, with 6 bases lying between them. Germline CDR1 is ENHRY and CDR2 is SYGVKD. The CDR3 consists of 14 residues. The CDR3 DNA reads as TGTGCCATCAGTGAGTCGTACACCTCCTACGAGCAGTACTTC. Residues: CAISESYTSYEQYF.

V usage is TRBV7-6 and J usage is TRBJ2-1; TRBD2 aligns across 8 bases. This CDR3 is built from 15 residues. With V trimmed by 5 bases and J by 8 bases, 11 bases remained unmatched. The germline gives CDR1 SGHVS, CDR2 FNYEAQ. The CDR3 region is CASSPAGGRFDEQFF. The CDR3 nucleotides read TGTGCCAGCAGCCCCGCGGGCGGGAGGTTCGATGAGCAGTTCTTC.

This chain connects TRBV25-1 to TRBJ1-1; D may be TRBD1 (5 bases). V lost 3 bases, J lost 4 bases, and 12 bases lay in between. CDR1 and CDR2 (germline): MGHDK, SYGVNS. CDR3 length equals 14 residues. CDR3 sequence: CASSEEGPGTEAFF. The CDR3, as DNA: TGTGCCAGCAGTGAGGAGGGGCCAGGCACTGAAGCTTTCTTT. Using reference TRBV25-1 and TRBJ1-1 for the parts outside the CDR3, the full variable domain is EADIYQTPRYLVIGTGKKITLECSQTMGHDKMYWYQQDPGMELHLIHYSYGVNSTEKGDLSSESTVSRIRTEHFPLTLESARPSHTSQYLCASSEEGPGTEAFFGQGTRLTVV.

This chain connects TRBV18 to TRBJ2-5; 10 bases are a match to TRBD2. CDR3 size: 17 residues. Looked up from germline, CDR1 is KGHSH and CDR2 is LQKENI. J lost 2 bases, V lost 6 bases, and 12 bases had no gene match. The CDR3 DNA reads TGTGCCAGCTCGCCGCTAGCGGGGGACCTTGGGCAAGAGACCCAGTACTTC. This gives the protein CASSPLAGDLGQETQYF.

In nucleotides, the CDR3 is TGTGCCAGCAGCCAACAACTGTACAATGAGCAGTTCTTC. Translated, it gives CASSQQLYNEQFF. The V and J genes are TRBV14 and TRBJ2-1; D gene uncertain. CDR1 is SGHDN, CDR2 FVKESK, per germline. V lost 2 bases to trimming and J lost 4 bases, with 6 bases between them. The CDR3 runs 13 residues.

The rearrangement uses TRBV4-2 and TRBJ1-3; D gene unclear. Trimming pared 0 bases from V and 7 bases from J, leaving 10 bases between. CDR1 and CDR2 from the germline V gene are LGHNA and YNFKEQ. CDR3 size: 14 residues. This CDR3 is CASSQETLGNTIYF. The CDR3 region has the DNA TGTGCCAGCAGCCAAGAAACGCTCGGGAACACCATATATTTT.

This chain links TRBV5-1 with TRBJ2-7; maybe TRBD1 (6 bases). CDR3 length equals 17 residues. V was shortened by 0 bases and J by 0 bases, with 16 bases between the two germline ends. The germline V gene encodes CDR1 SGHRS and CDR2 YFSETQ. CDR3 region: CASSLAWDKPLSYEQYF. The CDR3, as DNA: TGCGCCAGCAGCTTGGCGTGGGACAAACCCCTCTCCTACGAGCAGTACTTC.